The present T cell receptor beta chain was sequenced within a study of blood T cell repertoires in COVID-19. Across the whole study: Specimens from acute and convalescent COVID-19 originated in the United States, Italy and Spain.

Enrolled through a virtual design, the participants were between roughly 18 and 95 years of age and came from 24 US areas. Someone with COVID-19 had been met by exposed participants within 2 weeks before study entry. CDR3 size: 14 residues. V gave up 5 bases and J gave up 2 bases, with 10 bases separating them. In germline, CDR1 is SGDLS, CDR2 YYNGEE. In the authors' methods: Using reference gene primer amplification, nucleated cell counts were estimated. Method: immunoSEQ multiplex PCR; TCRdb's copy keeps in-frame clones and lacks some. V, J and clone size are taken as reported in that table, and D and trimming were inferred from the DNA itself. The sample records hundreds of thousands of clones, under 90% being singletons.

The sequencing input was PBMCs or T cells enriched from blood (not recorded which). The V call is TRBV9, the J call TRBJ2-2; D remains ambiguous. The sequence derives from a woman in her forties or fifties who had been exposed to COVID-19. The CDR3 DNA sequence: TGTGCCAGCAGTCTCAGACAAAACACCGGGGAGCTGTTTTTT. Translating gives CASSLRQNTGELFF.